These 12 T cell receptor beta chains were sequenced from one sample in a study of blood T cell repertoires in COVID-19 (dated by TCRdb to the early 2020s). Library prep was done by the immunoSEQ multiplex PCR assay. Held by TCRdb, this immuneACCESS table contains in-frame sequences only and omits some clones. Under half of the omission traces to an unresolved V gene where checked; the cause of the rest is unknown. The sample table records 55,000 to 75,000 clones; approximately 86% of these occur just once. The top ten clonotypes cover around 16% of the sample. Input material: peripheral blood. The receptors here all came from an older man with active COVID-19.

The V and J genes are TRBV18 and TRBJ1-1; TRBD1 agrees at 8 bases. The CDR3 totals 18 residues. V was clipped by 2 bases and J by 5 bases; unmatched bases: 16. CDR1 is KGHSH, CDR2 LQKENI, per germline. CDR3 loop: CASSPISSAGGGSTEAFF. The CDR3 nucleotides are TGTGCCAGCTCACCAATTTCTTCGGCAGGGGGCGGATCGACTGAAGCTTTCTTT. Full variable domain (missing parts from reference TRBV18 and TRBJ1-1): NAGVMQNPRHLVRRRGQEARLRCSPMKGHSHVYWYRQLPEEGLKFMVYLQKENIIDESGMPKERFSAEFPKEGPSILRIQQVVRGDSAAYFCASSPISSAGGGSTEAFFGQGTRLTVV.

This clone was observed once. V usage is TRBV27 and J usage is TRBJ1-2, with 8 bases aligning to TRBD1. There are 15 residues in the CDR3. V was pared by 3 bases and J by 4 bases, with 7 bases of the junction left unmatched. Germline values: CDR1 MNHEY, CDR2 SMNVEV (reference sequence). Here the CDR3 reads CASSFGQGRFYGYTF. The DNA for the CDR3 is TGTGCCAGCAGTTTTGGACAGGGCCGATTCTATGGCTACACCTTC.

This chain connects TRBV11-3 to TRBJ2-2; a weak D match, TRBD1 (6 bases). Germline CDR1 reads SGHNT; CDR2 reads YENEEA. The CDR3 is made up of 14 amino acids. Trimming removed 1 base at V and 4 bases at J, with 7 bases between. The CDR3 bases are TGTGCCAGCAGCTTAGTAGGGGGCACCGGGGAGCTGTTTTTT. Encoded protein: CASSLVGGTGELFF.

Only a few counts were recorded for this clone. The DNA for the CDR3 is TGTGCCAGCAGCCAAGGAGGACTAGCGGGGGGAAAACAAGAGACCCAGTACTTC. Translation: CASSQGGLAGGKQETQYF. The chain links TRBV3-1 (or the pseudogene TRBV3-2) to TRBJ2-5; 14 nucleotides agree with TRBD2. Per germline, CDR1 LGHDT and CDR2 YNNKEL (reference sequence). The CDR3 length is 18 residues. V gave up 1 base and J gave up 2 bases; unmatched junction bases: 6.

V and J are TRBV6-2 or TRBV6-3 and TRBJ2-1; possible D gene TRBD1, 5 bases. The CDR3 covers 15 residues. Germline loops: CDR1 MNHEY, CDR2 SVGEGT. The V and J ends lost 4 bases and 4 bases respectively, with 14 bases between them. CDR3 protein: CASSLAGYSYNEQFF. The DNA for the CDR3 is TGTGCCAGCAGTTTGGCAGGGTACTCTTACAATGAGCAGTTCTTC.

The chain recombines TRBV20-1 with TRBJ1-6; D gene ambiguous. The CDR3 has 11 residues. Per germline, CDR1 DFQATT and CDR2 SNEGSKA (reference sequence). V lost 6 bases and J lost 8, with 8 bases in between. This chain's CDR3 is CSASGDSPLHF. CDR3 nucleotide sequence: TGCAGTGCCTCCGGGGATTCACCCCTCCACTTT.

The V gene is TRBV10-3, the J gene TRBJ2-3; TRBD2 might be the D (6 bases). Per the germline V gene, CDR1 is ENHRY and CDR2 is SYGVKD. The CDR3 consists of 14 residues. V lost 11 bases and J lost 0, with 15 bases in between. The DNA for the CDR3 is TGTGCCGCCAGACTAGGCCCCAGCACAGATACGCAGTATTTT. It is translated as CAARLGPSTDTQYF.

The CDR3 sequence: CASSSSGTGYTEAFF. CDR3 sequence (DNA): TGTGCCAGCAGCTCTTCCGGGACAGGGTACACTGAAGCTTTCTTT. The chain uses TRBV7-9 and TRBJ1-1; 9 bases fit TRBD1. Germline CDR1 and CDR2: SEHNR and FQNEAQ (reference sequence). V gave up 4 bases and J gave up 3 bases; unmatched junction bases: 6. The CDR3 contains 15 residues.

The chain employs TRBV3-1 (or the pseudogene TRBV3-2) and TRBJ1-6; D is unresolved. V was shortened by 3 bases and J by 8 bases, with 8 bases between the two germline ends. The length of the CDR3 is 13 residues. CDR1 and CDR2 from the germline V gene are LGHDT and YNNKEL (reference sequence). CDR3 sequence: CASSQNQDSPLHF. CDR3 nucleotides: TGTGCCAGCAGCCAGAACCAGGATTCACCCCTCCACTTT.

The chain joins TRBV4-2 to TRBJ1-5; weak D call: TRBD1 (5 bases). The CDR3 loop spans 17 amino acids. The V and J ends lost 3 bases and 9 bases respectively, with 24 bases between them. Germline CDR1 reads LGHNA; CDR2 reads YNFKEQ. Written as DNA, the CDR3 is TGTGCCAGCAGCCACGGGCACTCGGGGGTCCAATCACTGCCCCAGCATTTT. It translates to CASSHGHSGVQSLPQHF.

This sequence joins TRBV9 and TRBJ2-3, with D possibly TRBD2 on 6 matching bases. Trimming removed 2 bases from V and 0 bases from J, with 13 bases in between. CDR1 SGDLS and CDR2 YYNGEE come from the germline V gene. CDR3 length: 16 amino acids. CDR3 DNA: TGTGCCAGCAGCGTGGGACTCACTCCAAGCACAGATACGCAGTATTTT. It codes for CASSVGLTPSTDTQYF.

V and J are TRBV6-2 or TRBV6-3 and TRBJ2-7; D is undetermined. The CDR3 sequence is 14 residues long. Trimming cost V 6 bases and J 2 bases, with 14 bases left between them. Germline loops: CDR1 MNHEY, CDR2 SVGEGT. CDR3: CASSRPPQTYEQYF. CDR3 DNA sequence: TGTGCCAGCAGCCGGCCCCCCCAAACCTACGAGCAGTACTTC.